The sequence of this TCR beta chain was determined in a study of radiotherapy plus CTLA-4 blockade in lung cancer. Study conclusions and caveats: Radiotherapy with ipilimumab was followed by blood expansion of tumor-derived clones.

Trimming removed 4 bases from V and 7 bases from J; junction bases left unmatched: 12. In germline, CDR1 is WSHSY, CDR2 SAAADI. The CDR3 has 16 residues. Assay: immunoSEQ multiplex PCR; the TCRdb copy retains only in-frame clones and omits some. The repertoire holds approximately 85,000 clones, with about 83% as singletons. A remark on this clone: No antigen is known for it.

This sequence joins TRBV10-2 and TRBJ2-1; 8 bases are shared with TRBD2. The starting material was peripheral blood, obtained from a patient treated with radiotherapy plus ipilimumab. The sequence came from a human donor with non-small cell lung cancer that progressed on radiotherapy plus ipilimumab. CDR3 loop: CASSAAGAGGHNEQFF. CDR3 coding DNA: TGCGCCAGCAGTGCCGCGGGTGCGGGGGGCCATAATGAGCAGTTCTTC.